These T cell receptor beta chains were read from a single sample in a study of shared clonotypes between healthy human individuals. The method was immunoSEQ multiplex PCR; TCRdb's version includes in-frame clones alone and lacks a portion of them. The top ten clones hold about 0.06% of a sample with under 600,000 clones, less than 98% of them seen once. Sequenced: naive CD4+ T cells sorted from blood. The receptor set was obtained from a woman under 40 in good health. The CDR3 runs from the conserved cysteine through the conserved F or W. D genes are given only for firm matches. Rows may omit the clone size; those that give it use once, few, many or a size class.

J gene: TRBJ2-2; D gene: NA; clone size: NA; CDR3 length: 16; V gene: TRBV7-3; CDR3 protein: CASSPKGRLGTGELFF; CDR3 DNA: TGTGCCAGCAGCCCTAAAGGGAGGTTGGGCACCGGGGAGCTGTTTTTT
J gene: TRBJ1-1; D gene: NA; clone size: NA; CDR3 length: 14; V gene: TRBV5-1; CDR3 protein: CASSGGWGNTEAFF; CDR3 DNA: TGCGCCAGCAGCGGCGGTTGGGGGAACACTGAAGCTTTCTTT
J gene: TRBJ2-2; D gene: TRBD2; clone size: once; CDR3 length: 16; V gene: TRBV5-4; CDR3 protein: CASSHKTSGSLGELFF; CDR3 DNA: TGTGCCAGCAGCCATAAGACTAGCGGGAGCTTGGGGGAGCTGTTTTTT
J gene: TRBJ2-2; D gene: NA; clone size: NA; CDR3 length: 16; V gene: TRBV28; CDR3 protein: CASRLNPGFGTGELFF; CDR3 DNA: TGTGCCAGCAGACTCAATCCAGGTTTTGGGACCGGGGAGCTGTTTTTT
J gene: TRBJ2-5; D gene: NA; clone size: once; CDR3 length: 15; V gene: TRBV5-6; CDR3 protein: CASSPLGRNQETQYF; CDR3 DNA: TGTGCCAGCAGCCCCCTCGGCAGGAACCAAGAGACCCAGTACTTC
J gene: TRBJ2-7; D gene: TRBD1; clone size: NA; CDR3 length: 13; V gene: TRBV6-5; CDR3 protein: CATRGTGGVEQYF; CDR3 DNA: TGTGCCACCAGGGGGACAGGTGGGGTCGAGCAGTACTTC
J gene: TRBJ2-2; D gene: NA; clone size: NA; CDR3 length: 15; V gene: TRBV6-5; CDR3 protein: CASSYVGGHTGELFF; CDR3 DNA: TGTGCCAGCAGTTACGTTGGCGGCCACACCGGGGAGCTGTTTTTT
J gene: TRBJ1-4; D gene: NA; clone size: NA; CDR3 length: 15; V gene: TRBV28; CDR3 protein: CASSLVTATNEKLFF; CDR3 DNA: TGTGCCAGCAGTTTGGTGACCGCAACTAATGAAAAACTGTTTTTT
J gene: TRBJ2-1; D gene: TRBD2; clone size: NA; CDR3 length: 17; V gene: TRBV14; CDR3 protein: CASSQEAWEGIMRRQFF; CDR3 DNA: TGTGCCAGCAGCCAAGAAGCCTGGGAGGGAATAATGCGGCGGCAGTTCTTC
J gene: TRBJ2-7; D gene: NA; clone size: NA; CDR3 length: 12; V gene: TRBV28; CDR3 protein: CASSQGGSEQYF; CDR3 DNA: TGTGCCAGCAGCCAAGGGGGGTCTGAGCAGTACTTC
J gene: TRBJ2-7; D gene: TRBD2; clone size: NA; CDR3 length: 17; V gene: TRBV27; CDR3 protein: CASSSTTSGRSSYEQYF; CDR3 DNA: TGTGCCAGCAGTTCTACGACTAGCGGGCGTAGCTCCTACGAGCAGTACTTC
J gene: TRBJ2-1; D gene: NA; clone size: NA; CDR3 length: 15; V gene: TRBV10-3; CDR3 protein: CAPGGATDSYNEQFF; CDR3 DNA: TGTGCCCCTGGCGGGGCGACAGATTCCTACAATGAGCAGTTCTTC
J gene: TRBJ1-5; D gene: NA; clone size: once; CDR3 length: 15; V gene: TRBV5-8; CDR3 protein: CASSQTRGGNQPQHF; CDR3 DNA: TGTGCCAGCAGCCAGACCAGGGGCGGGAATCAGCCCCAGCATTTT
J gene: TRBJ2-7; D gene: TRBD1; clone size: NA; CDR3 length: 16; V gene: TRBV4-1; CDR3 protein: CASSRNARDRDREQYF; CDR3 DNA: TGCGCCAGCAGCCGCAACGCCCGGGACAGGGATAGGGAGCAGTACTTC
J gene: TRBJ2-5; D gene: TRBD1; clone size: NA; CDR3 length: 13; V gene: TRBV5-1; CDR3 protein: CASSFQGDETQYF; CDR3 DNA: TGCGCCAGCAGCTTCCAGGGGGACGAGACCCAGTACTTC
J gene: TRBJ1-1; D gene: NA; clone size: NA; CDR3 length: 14; V gene: TRBV18; CDR3 protein: CASSPLEGRGGAFF; CDR3 DNA: TGTGCCAGCTCACCACTCGAGGGTAGGGGGGGAGCTTTCTTT
J gene: TRBJ1-3; D gene: NA; clone size: NA; CDR3 length: 16; V gene: TRBV2; CDR3 protein: CASSEIVLGAGNTIYF; CDR3 DNA: TGTGCCAGCAGTGAAATTGTCCTGGGGGCTGGAAACACCATATATTTT
J gene: TRBJ2-3; D gene: NA; clone size: NA; CDR3 length: 15; V gene: TRBV5-4; CDR3 protein: CASRAVDRITDTQYF; CDR3 DNA: TGTGCCAGCAGGGCTGTGGACCGGATCACAGATACGCAGTATTTT
J gene: TRBJ1-3; D gene: NA; clone size: NA; CDR3 length: 19; V gene: TRBV4-1; CDR3 protein: CASSQDRSRTQGRGNTIYF; CDR3 DNA: TGCGCCAGCAGCCAAGATAGGTCGCGGACCCAGGGACGTGGAAACACCATATATTTT
J gene: TRBJ2-7; D gene: TRBD2; clone size: NA; CDR3 length: 16; V gene: TRBV28; CDR3 protein: CASSSIREGFPYEQYF; CDR3 DNA: TGTGCCAGCAGTTCGATTCGGGAGGGGTTCCCCTACGAGCAGTACTTC
J gene: TRBJ2-7; D gene: NA; clone size: NA; CDR3 length: 13; V gene: TRBV30; CDR3 protein: CAWSVQGNYEQYF; CDR3 DNA: TGTGCCTGGAGTGTACAGGGAAATTACGAGCAGTACTTC
J gene: TRBJ2-7; D gene: NA; clone size: NA; CDR3 length: 18; V gene: TRBV28; CDR3 protein: CASSLPRYRSGLNHEQYF; CDR3 DNA: TGTGCCAGCAGTTTACCCCGTTATCGATCGGGGCTCAACCACGAGCAGTACTTC
J gene: TRBJ1-1; D gene: NA; clone size: NA; CDR3 length: 13; V gene: TRBV30; CDR3 protein: CAWSVVYNTEAFF; CDR3 DNA: TGTGCCTGGAGTGTGGTGTACAACACTGAAGCTTTCTTT
J gene: TRBJ2-7; D gene: NA; clone size: NA; CDR3 length: 14; V gene: TRBV10-3; CDR3 protein: CAISEFALLREQYF; CDR3 DNA: TGTGCCATCAGTGAGTTCGCCCTCCTGAGGGAGCAGTACTTC
J gene: TRBJ2-1; D gene: TRBD2; clone size: NA; CDR3 length: 15; V gene: TRBV28; CDR3 protein: CASNSEASGNHEQFF; CDR3 DNA: TGTGCCAGCAATTCTGAGGCTAGCGGGAACCATGAGCAGTTCTTC
J gene: TRBJ2-3; D gene: TRBD2; clone size: NA; CDR3 length: 13; V gene: TRBV2; CDR3 protein: CASSREGPDTQYF; CDR3 DNA: TGTGCCAGCAGCCGGGAGGGCCCAGATACGCAGTATTTT
J gene: TRBJ1-2; D gene: NA; clone size: NA; CDR3 length: 15; V gene: TRBV5-6; CDR3 protein: CASSCDPGTDYGYTF; CDR3 DNA: TGTGCCAGCAGCTGCGACCCCGGGACGGACTATGGCTACACCTTC
J gene: TRBJ2-1; D gene: TRBD2; clone size: NA; CDR3 length: 18; V gene: TRBV19; CDR3 protein: CASSKKNGVPSGSDEQFF; CDR3 DNA: TGTGCCAGTAGTAAAAAAAATGGAGTCCCTAGCGGGAGTGATGAGCAGTTCTTC
J gene: TRBJ2-7; D gene: TRBD1; clone size: NA; CDR3 length: 16; V gene: TRBV19; CDR3 protein: CASSIPGGTGLNEQYF; CDR3 DNA: TGTGCCAGTAGTATTCCGGGCGGGACAGGGCTGAACGAGCAGTACTTC
J gene: TRBJ2-1; D gene: NA; clone size: once; CDR3 length: 15; V gene: TRBV7-6; CDR3 protein: CASSLELGSYNEQFF; CDR3 DNA: TGTGCCAGCAGCTTGGAGTTAGGGTCCTACAATGAGCAGTTCTTC
J gene: TRBJ2-7; D gene: TRBD2; clone size: NA; CDR3 length: 14; V gene: TRBV28; CDR3 protein: CASSSPGLAGAVYF; CDR3 DNA: TGTGCCAGCAGTTCTCCGGGACTAGCGGGAGCGGTGTACTTC
J gene: TRBJ1-1; D gene: TRBD1; clone size: NA; CDR3 length: 13; V gene: TRBV28; CDR3 protein: CATQGALNTEAFF; CDR3 DNA: TGTGCCACTCAGGGGGCCTTAAACACTGAAGCTTTCTTT
J gene: TRBJ2-7; D gene: NA; clone size: once; CDR3 length: 16; V gene: TRBV7-9; CDR3 protein: CASSLGNPISGYEQYF; CDR3 DNA: TGTGCCAGCAGCTTAGGCAACCCTATTAGCGGCTACGAGCAGTACTTC
J gene: TRBJ2-2; D gene: TRBD1; clone size: NA; CDR3 length: 17; V gene: TRBV7-9; CDR3 protein: CASPLGQGASVGGELFF; CDR3 DNA: TGTGCCAGCCCCCTTGGACAGGGGGCTAGTGTTGGCGGGGAGCTGTTTTTT
J gene: TRBJ2-3; D gene: NA; clone size: NA; CDR3 length: 17; V gene: TRBV27; CDR3 protein: CASSSPRTLGSTDTQYF; CDR3 DNA: TGTGCCAGCAGTTCCCCCAGGACACTAGGTAGCACAGATACGCAGTATTTT
J gene: TRBJ2-1; D gene: NA; clone size: NA; CDR3 length: 18; V gene: TRBV5-1; CDR3 protein: CASSLESFVSDIYNEQFF; CDR3 DNA: TGCGCCAGCAGCTTGGAGTCCTTCGTTAGCGATATCTACAATGAGCAGTTCTTC
J gene: TRBJ2-2; D gene: NA; clone size: NA; CDR3 length: 16; V gene: TRBV6-5; CDR3 protein: CASSYSRRTNTGELFF; CDR3 DNA: TGTGCCAGCAGTTACTCGAGGCGGACGAACACCGGGGAGCTGTTTTTT
J gene: TRBJ1-1; D gene: TRBD1; clone size: NA; CDR3 length: 14; V gene: TRBV6-1; CDR3 protein: CASSAGQRNTEAFF; CDR3 DNA: TGTGCCAGCAGTGCGGGACAGAGAAACACTGAAGCTTTCTTT
J gene: TRBJ2-2; D gene: TRBD2; clone size: NA; CDR3 length: 15; V gene: TRBV5-5; CDR3 protein: CASSLTSGISGELFF; CDR3 DNA: TGTGCCAGCAGCTTGACTAGCGGGATAAGCGGGGAGCTGTTTTTT
J gene: TRBJ2-1; D gene: TRBD2; clone size: NA; CDR3 length: 15; V gene: TRBV5-1; CDR3 protein: CASSWELAGGNEQFF; CDR3 DNA: TGCGCCAGCAGCTGGGAACTAGCGGGAGGCAATGAGCAGTTCTTC
J gene: TRBJ2-3; D gene: NA; clone size: NA; CDR3 length: 16; V gene: TRBV25-1; CDR3 protein: CASSELPGLGTDTQYF; CDR3 DNA: TGTGCCAGCAGTGAATTGCCGGGACTGGGCACAGATACGCAGTATTTT
J gene: TRBJ2-7; D gene: TRBD2; clone size: NA; CDR3 length: 16; V gene: TRBV4-1; CDR3 protein: CASSQSTGGDPSEQYF; CDR3 DNA: TGCGCCAGCAGCCAATCAACGGGAGGAGATCCCTCCGAGCAGTACTTC
J gene: TRBJ1-2; D gene: TRBD1; clone size: NA; CDR3 length: 16; V gene: TRBV28; CDR3 protein: CASSHQGTGGNYGYTF; CDR3 DNA: TGTGCCAGCAGTCACCAAGGGACAGGGGGGAACTATGGCTACACCTTC
J gene: TRBJ2-7; D gene: TRBD2; clone size: NA; CDR3 length: 16; V gene: TRBV6-1; CDR3 protein: CASSEVAGHPPNEQYF; CDR3 DNA: TGTGCCAGCAGTGAAGTAGCGGGCCACCCACCCAACGAGCAGTACTTC
J gene: TRBJ2-2; D gene: TRBD2; clone size: NA; CDR3 length: 15; V gene: TRBV6-5; CDR3 protein: CASRRTSGDTGELFF; CDR3 DNA: TGTGCCAGCAGGCGGACTAGCGGGGACACCGGGGAGCTGTTTTTT
J gene: TRBJ1-3; D gene: NA; clone size: NA; CDR3 length: 15; V gene: TRBV18; CDR3 protein: CASSPFAGPGNTIYF; CDR3 DNA: TGTGCCAGCTCACCCTTCGCGGGGCCTGGAAACACCATATATTTT
J gene: TRBJ1-6; D gene: NA; clone size: NA; CDR3 length: 15; V gene: TRBV2; CDR3 protein: CARTAGTQLNSPLHF; CDR3 DNA: TGTGCCAGGACGGCCGGGACCCAACTAAATTCACCCCTCCACTTT
J gene: TRBJ2-5; D gene: TRBD2; clone size: NA; CDR3 length: 17; V gene: TRBV5-1; CDR3 protein: CASSLGLAGGRSETQYF; CDR3 DNA: TGCGCCAGCAGCCTGGGACTAGCGGGAGGGAGGAGTGAGACCCAGTACTTC
J gene: TRBJ2-3; D gene: NA; clone size: NA; CDR3 length: 14; V gene: TRBV10-1; CDR3 protein: CASSREPDSYTQYF; CDR3 DNA: TGCGCCAGCAGTCGCGAACCCGATAGTTATACGCAGTATTTT
J gene: TRBJ2-7; D gene: TRBD2; clone size: once; CDR3 length: 15; V gene: TRBV18; CDR3 protein: CASSVQAGGLNEQYF; CDR3 DNA: TGTGCCAGCTCAGTTCAAGCGGGAGGGTTGAACGAGCAGTACTTC
J gene: TRBJ2-1; D gene: TRBD2; clone size: few; CDR3 length: 15; V gene: TRBV30; CDR3 protein: CAWSVLLAGGDEMFF; CDR3 DNA: TGTGCCTGGAGTGTACTCCTAGCGGGAGGGGATGAGATGTTCTTC
J gene: TRBJ2-7; D gene: NA; clone size: few; CDR3 length: 15; V gene: TRBV27; CDR3 protein: CASSYLAAGGYEQYF; CDR3 DNA: TGTGCCAGCAGTTACTTAGCGGCAGGGGGCTACGAGCAGTACTTC
J gene: TRBJ1-1; D gene: NA; clone size: NA; CDR3 length: 12; V gene: TRBV6-1; CDR3 protein: CASSEGNTEAFF; CDR3 DNA: TGTGCCAGCAGTGAGGGCAACACTGAAGCTTTCTTT
J gene: TRBJ1-1; D gene: NA; clone size: NA; CDR3 length: 14; V gene: TRBV27; CDR3 protein: CASSRPGANTEAFF; CDR3 DNA: TGTGCCAGCAGCCGGCCAGGGGCGAACACTGAAGCTTTCTTT
J gene: TRBJ2-7; D gene: TRBD1; clone size: NA; CDR3 length: 15; V gene: TRBV11-2; CDR3 protein: CASSHPGQATYEQYF; CDR3 DNA: TGTGCCAGCAGTCACCCGGGACAGGCCACCTACGAGCAGTACTTC
J gene: TRBJ2-7; D gene: NA; clone size: NA; CDR3 length: 12; V gene: TRBV28; CDR3 protein: CASKGEPYEQYF; CDR3 DNA: TGTGCCAGCAAGGGAGAACCCTACGAGCAGTACTTC
J gene: TRBJ2-7; D gene: NA; clone size: NA; CDR3 length: 12; V gene: TRBV10-3; CDR3 protein: CAISEGTYEQYF; CDR3 DNA: TGTGCCATCAGTGAAGGGACTTACGAGCAGTACTTC
J gene: TRBJ2-1; D gene: NA; clone size: NA; CDR3 length: 15; V gene: TRBV27; CDR3 protein: CASSFRDRSGNEQFF; CDR3 DNA: TGTGCCAGCAGTTTTAGGGATAGGTCGGGAAATGAGCAGTTCTTC
J gene: TRBJ1-1; D gene: NA; clone size: NA; CDR3 length: 13; V gene: TRBV7-9; CDR3 protein: CASSRHLDTEAFF; CDR3 DNA: TGTGCCAGCAGCCGGCACCTGGACACTGAAGCTTTCTTT